The entry below gives a single T cell receptor beta chain sequence along with its context. Which antigen it targets is not known. The sample holds no much larger clone one base away, and base qualities are not on file. The sample is drawn from a study of cytomegalovirus exposure and HLA in healthy donors (dated by TCRdb to the late 2010s). Looking at the study overall: An earlier analysis of more than 550 of the donors reported about 260 Gb of sequence data and 117 million unique TCR beta sequences obtained from some 170 million T cells. An early release that covered some 640 HLA-typed donors contained about 300 gigabases of sequencing data and tens of millions of unique TCR sequences. The genetic ancestry cluster associated with self-reported Caucasian donors included about 84% of the approximately 400 genotyped donors. The study aimed to test whether cataloging public T cell receptors could reveal signatures of past pathogen exposure. The T cell repertoires of 700 or so subjects were profiled by immunosequencing and related to cytomegalovirus serostatus. A separate validation cohort of 100 to 150 different subjects was used in addition to the roughly 620-subject first cohort. The study combined high-throughput TCR immunosequencing, statistical association of individual TCRs with disease status, and machine learning to predict cytomegalovirus infection status. A later analysis re-examined previously published TCR beta repertoires from about 670 donors and added high-resolution HLA genotyping to investigate patterns of TCR occurrence. In the later analysis, no new phenotypic data were used to find candidate immune exposures; instead, reliance was placed on TCR beta sequences and their occurrence across donors. An earlier analysis of around 540 of the donors applied high-throughput TCR beta sequencing to assess whether each TCR beta V gene segment acted as functional or pseudogenic. Donor age, sex, ethnicity and CMV serostatus were collected together with the repertoire data. Genome-wide SNP genotypes for about 65% of the 666 donors were used in a later genetic analysis, which treated that subset as a discovery cohort. Every discovery cohort repertoire had been produced on one sequencing platform. HLA typing covered class I and class II loci at four-digit resolution. Typing coverage varied by locus: roughly 629-630 donors for A, B, C, DRB1 and DQB1; roughly 500 for DQA1; over 600 for DPA1; some 470 for DPB1. Roughly five DR-DQ haplotypes were treated as single units for association and clustering because of strong linkage in the cohort. Among about 410 genotyped donors of the cohort, an average of around 220,000 unique TCR beta nucleotide sequences was sequenced per donor, of which approximately 18% were non-productive.

Receptor amplification or capture employed the immunoSEQ multiplex PCR assay. For the multiplex PCR, a mixture combining 60 forward primers for TCR Vbeta segments and 13 reverse primers for TCR Jbeta segments was used. The CDR3 region of rearranged TCR beta genes was amplified from genomic DNA by a multiplex PCR assay. The Illumina HiSeq System was used to sequence the amplified TCR beta libraries as 87-base-pair reads. Under the source paper's analysis protocol: Across the 500 to 700 repertoires, a later analysis counted 80 million or so unique TCR beta chains, 9 million to 14 million of which were shared by at least two donors. Raw reads were error-corrected and collapsed into unique sequences with a nearest-neighbor algorithm that merged closely related sequences to remove PCR and sequencing errors. To assign V, D and J gene segments, CDR3 sequences were aligned to IMGT reference sequences. For a sequence to be retained, a match of at least six nucleotides to both a V gene segment and a J gene segment was required. A rearrangement was called productive if the CDR3 had no stop codons and remained in frame with V and J, and every other rearrangement was called non-productive. Following IMGT convention, CDR3 was defined as the stretch from the second conserved V-encoded cysteine up to the conserved J-encoded phenylalanine. The earlier analysis of fewer than 750 of the donors excluded sequences that lacked an unambiguous match to a single V gene segment. In an earlier analysis of a few hundred of the donors, V segments were called functional above 56.7% productive rearrangements and were called segregating when the between-donor standard deviation exceeded 5%. A statistical classification framework was developed to diagnose cytomegalovirus status using the catalog of TCR beta chain sequences. V and J gene assignment, in a later analysis, came from comparing TCR nucleotide sequences with IMGT/GENE-DB human TR gene sequences. In a later analysis, CDR3 sequences and most-parsimonious VDJ recombination scenarios were assigned using the TCRdist pipeline. In a later analysis, each TCR beta chain was defined by its CDR3 amino acid sequence together with its V-gene family, and reads lacking a unique V-gene family were excluded. A later analysis removed 450 to 600 highly shared, low-generation-probability nucleotide sequences to deal with suspected cross-contamination and a sequencing artifact. In a later analysis, a clonal expansion index was calculated for each public chain from normalized within-repertoire ranks of inferred template counts. In a later analysis, generation probabilities were computed with a VDJ recombination model fitted to out-of-frame rearrangements, and the resulting probabilities were checked against IGoR. In a later analysis, TCR-TCR, TCR-HLA and TCR-CMV co-occurrence was scored with hypergeometric tests, and a repertoire-size bias correction was applied to TCR pairs. False discovery rates were estimated in a later analysis by permuting HLA or CMV assignments 20 times. In a later analysis, co-occurring TCRs were grouped using DBSCAN, and TCRdist sequence similarity was added for clustering within HLA-allele-positive subsets. Co-occurrence clustering excluded repertoires with fewer than 30,000 or more than 120,000 public chains, plus five with anomalous nucleotide sharing. TCRdb mirrors the immuneACCESS table, restricted to in-frame sequences. Some clones are absent from its copies; in checked studies, under half trace to an unresolved V gene, and the reason for the others is unknown. The V and J calls and clone size were taken over from that table, and D and trimming were inferred from the DNA. This sample is represented by 300,000 or so clones; roughly 86% of them were singletons. The ten biggest clones cover approximately 2% of the sample.

The investigation overall reported the following: The sequencing pipeline was judged likely to have produced a cluster of highly shared sequence variants as a technical artifact. The classifier was reported to diagnose cytomegalovirus status with high specificity and sensitivity in both the original and validation cohorts. Across donors, most TCR sequences were observed very rarely, whereas some public TCRs were present in many individuals. Correlated functional status among segregating V segments might reflect linkage disequilibrium, but an unknown experimental factor could not be ruled out. Assigning TCR associations to individual alleles was difficult when HLA alleles, especially DR and DQ, strongly co-occurred. The authors suggested that the approach could potentially be extended to other disease states and immunological phenotypes. Because counts were too low, roughly 18 rarely observed V segments, including chromosome 9 orphons, were left out of the earlier analysis of several hundred of the donors. V-gene and J-gene trimming of TCR beta chains was associated with a missense DCLRE1C variant in a later genetic analysis, and the association was replicated in an independent cohort. Several of the top co-occurrence clusters appeared to be linked to parvovirus B19, influenza, CMV and Epstein-Barr virus, according to a later analysis. Specific HLA alleles were associated with over 15,000 TCR beta sequences at a false discovery rate of 0.05 in a later analysis. In the study, some 160 TCR beta chains were listed as associated with cytomegalovirus. Compared with the approximately 710-donor mean, donors in an Asian-associated ancestry cluster had fewer N-insertions in productive TCRs, according to a later genetic analysis. Presence/absence analyses assumed roughly uniform sequencing depth across donors, an assumption that may not hold. Some IMGT-functional V segments, including TRBV6-2 and TRBV6-3, could not be distinguished by the 87-base-pair reads and were therefore excluded. This cohort had only TCR beta chains sequenced, and the lack of alpha or paired-chain data limited which features could be detected. Three of the identified cytomegalovirus-associated TCR beta chains were confirmed in vitro to be specific for cytomegalovirus antigens. A further reported finding was that TCR beta sequences accurately predicted the HLA-A and HLA-B alleles for most subjects in the first cohort. According to a later analysis, TCR association rates differed among HLA loci, with DRB1 alleles showing the most associated TCRs and HLA-C alleles showing the fewest. A later analysis found that HLA-associated TCR beta chains were more clonally expanded and had lower generation probabilities than equally common non-associated chains. HLA typing was unavailable for some donors at each locus, so association tests used only the typed subset. For the cohort, immune exposure information was limited to CMV serostatus. An earlier analysis of some 560 of the donors showed that most TCR beta V segments appeared in productive rearrangements either about 90% or about 30% of the time, which broadly matched IMGT annotations. A later analysis found that most CMV-associated TCR beta chains appeared HLA-restricted, with HLA associations seemingly driven largely by CMV exposure.

The cohort consisted of 666 healthy bone marrow donors. Cohort members were all nominally healthy when sampled, although unrecorded immune exposures were likely present. The donor was CMV seropositive and was included in the group of some 290 seropositive cohort members. Every donor gave a peripheral blood sample, and the peripheral blood mononuclear cells from that sample were used for TCR beta sequencing. The Qiagen DNeasy Blood Extraction Kit was used to extract genomic DNA from the blood cell samples. The CDR3, cysteine through phenylalanine, is 14 amino acids long. Left in the record is the CDR3 DNA by itself, 42 bases read in frame from the first base. The germline V gene provides CDR1 SGHRS and CDR2 YFSETQ. Between the V and J ends, shortened by 4 bases and 2 bases respectively, the junction contains 13 bases.

The sequence is built from TRBV5-1 and TRBJ2-7; TRBD1 is perhaps the D gene, given 6 matching bases. This clonotype was sampled from a woman in her forties in good health and CMV-seropositive. The sample was PBMCs. The DNA is as follows: TGCGCCAGCAGCCTCACCGGGGACACCTACGAGCAGTACTTC. This is translated as CASSLTGDTYEQYF.